This TCR beta chain was sequenced for a study of cytomegalovirus exposure and HLA in healthy donors (dated by TCRdb to the late 2010s). Turning to the overall study: In an earlier analysis of fewer than 750 of the donors, 276 Gb of sequence data and 120 million or so unique TCR beta sequences from 150 million to 200 million T cells were reported. High-throughput TCR immunosequencing, statistical association of individual TCRs with disease status, and machine learning were combined to predict cytomegalovirus infection status. A later analysis re-examined previously published TCR beta repertoires from about 670 donors and added high-resolution HLA genotyping to investigate patterns of TCR occurrence. A later genetic analysis took genome-wide SNP genotypes for about three fifths of the 666 donors and used that subset as a discovery cohort. An early release that covered 500 to 800 HLA-typed donors contained approximately 300 gigabases of sequencing data and around 85 million unique TCR sequences. The study profiled the T cell repertoires of about 720 subjects by immunosequencing and related them to cytomegalovirus serostatus. Across 398 genotyped donors of the cohort, an average of 235,054 unique TCR beta nucleotide sequences per donor were sequenced, and roughly 20% of those sequences were non-productive. To decide whether each TCR beta V gene segment behaved as functional or pseudogenic, an earlier analysis of fewer than 750 of the donors relied on high-throughput TCR beta sequencing. Donor age, sex, ethnicity and CMV serostatus were compiled alongside the repertoire data. Typing coverage differed by locus: A, B, C, DRB1 and DQB1 were typed in roughly 620-630 donors, DQA1 in about 550, DPA1 in 600 to 610, and DPB1 in approximately 450. Every discovery cohort repertoire had been produced on one sequencing platform. Of the roughly 400 genotyped donors, 80% to 90% were placed in the genetic ancestry cluster associated with self-reported Caucasian donors. HLA typing covered class I and class II loci at four-digit resolution. About five DR-DQ haplotypes were treated as single units for association and clustering because of strong linkage in the cohort. A separate validation cohort of over a hundred different subjects was used in addition to the 666-subject first cohort. The study aimed to test whether cataloging public T cell receptors could reveal signatures of past pathogen exposure. Rather than drawing on any new phenotypic data, the later analysis identified candidate immune exposures from TCR beta sequences and the way those sequences occurred across donors.

Reading the germline V gene gives CDR1 SGHRS and CDR2 YFSETQ. From the cysteine through the phenylalanine, the CDR3 covers 14 amino acids. Of all the DNA, just the CDR3 is kept, 42 bases in frame from base 1. V and J are truncated by 2 bases and 1 base respectively, leaving an intervening sequence of 9 bases. The library came from the immunoSEQ multiplex PCR assay. For the multiplex PCR, a mixture combining 60 forward primers for TCR Vbeta segments and 13 reverse primers for TCR Jbeta segments was used. Amplification of the CDR3 region of rearranged TCR beta genes was performed with a multiplex PCR assay on genomic DNA. The amplified TCR beta libraries were sequenced on the Illumina HiSeq System as 87-base-pair reads. The paper's processing steps were these. A later analysis tallied tens of millions of unique TCR beta chains across the approximately 670 repertoires, and approximately 11 million of those chains were shared by two or more donors. To remove PCR and sequencing errors, raw reads were error-corrected and collapsed into unique sequences using a nearest-neighbor algorithm that merged closely related sequences. Alignment of CDR3 sequences to IMGT reference sequences was used to assign V, D and J gene segments. For a sequence to be retained, a match of at least six nucleotides to both a V gene segment and a J gene segment was required. Rearrangements were called productive when the CDR3 lacked stop codons and stayed in frame with V and J; all others were non-productive. Following IMGT convention, CDR3 was defined as the stretch from the second conserved V-encoded cysteine to the conserved J-encoded phenylalanine. Sequences without an unambiguous match to a single V gene segment were excluded from the earlier analysis of about 630 of the donors. In an earlier analysis of 587 of the donors, a V segment was called functional when productive rearrangements were above 56.7%, and segregating when the standard deviation between donors exceeded 5%. A statistical classification framework was developed to diagnose cytomegalovirus status using the catalog of TCR beta chain sequences. In a later analysis, TCR nucleotide sequences were compared against IMGT/GENE-DB human TR gene sequences so that V and J genes could be assigned. The TCRdist pipeline was used in a later analysis to assign CDR3 sequences and most-parsimonious VDJ recombination scenarios. A later analysis defined each TCR beta chain by its CDR3 amino acid sequence plus V-gene family, and excluded reads lacking a unique V-gene family. In a later analysis, 450 to 600 highly shared, low-generation-probability nucleotide sequences were removed to address suspected cross-contamination and a sequencing artifact. In a later analysis, a clonal expansion index for each public chain was calculated from normalized within-repertoire ranks of inferred template counts. In a later analysis, generation probabilities were computed with a VDJ recombination model fitted to out-of-frame rearrangements, and the resulting probabilities were checked against IGoR. In a later analysis, TCR-TCR, TCR-HLA and TCR-CMV co-occurrence was scored with hypergeometric tests, and a repertoire-size bias correction was applied to TCR pairs. To estimate false discovery rates, a later analysis permuted the HLA or CMV assignments 20 times. In a later analysis, co-occurring TCRs were grouped using DBSCAN, and TCRdist sequence similarity was added for clustering within HLA-allele-positive subsets. Repertoires with fewer than 30,000 or more than 120,000 public chains were left out of co-occurrence clustering, as were a handful of repertoires with anomalous nucleotide sharing. The table was pulled from immuneACCESS by TCRdb, which kept in-frame rearrangements only. Such tables lose some clones; where checked, under half of the loss comes from unresolved V genes, and the rest has no known cause. The V and J calls and clone size are taken from that table; D and trimming were inferred from the DNA. Here the sample has about 140,000 clones; roughly 9.6% occur a single time. The ten largest make up roughly 6.4% of the sample.

To note about this clone: Its antigen remains undetermined. It has no much larger one-base neighbor in the sample; base qualities were not kept.

The cohort consisted of hundreds of healthy bone marrow donors. Cohort members were all nominally healthy when sampled, although unrecorded immune exposures were likely present. The donor tested CMV seropositive and was one of the 289 seropositive cohort members. A peripheral blood sample was provided by each donor, and peripheral blood mononuclear cells were used for TCR beta sequencing. The Qiagen DNeasy Blood Extraction Kit was used to extract genomic DNA from the blood cell samples. The paper as a whole reports these results and caveats: Because some donors lacked HLA typing at each locus, the association tests relied only on the typed subset. A group of highly shared sequence variants was considered likely to be a technical artifact of the sequencing pipeline. The classifier was reported to diagnose cytomegalovirus status with high specificity and sensitivity in both the original and validation cohorts. V-gene and J-gene trimming of TCR beta chains was associated with a missense DCLRE1C variant in a later genetic analysis, and the association was replicated in an independent cohort. When HLA alleles, especially DR and DQ, strongly co-occurred, TCR associations were difficult to assign to individual alleles. Across donors, most TCR sequences were observed very rarely, whereas some public TCRs were present in many individuals. In a later analysis, the rate of TCR association differed among HLA loci, with DRB1 alleles having the most associated TCRs and HLA-C alleles having the fewest. Correlated functional status among segregating V segments might be attributable to linkage disequilibrium, but an unknown experimental factor could not be ruled out. The earlier analysis of 587 of the donors excluded about 16 rarely observed V segments, including chromosome 9 orphons, because counts were too low. According to a later analysis, most CMV-associated TCR beta chains appeared to be HLA-restricted, and the HLA associations seemed to be driven largely by CMV exposure. Some IMGT-functional V segments, including TRBV6-2 and TRBV6-3, could not be told apart with the 87-base-pair reads, so those segments were excluded. This cohort had only TCR beta chains sequenced, and the lack of alpha or paired-chain data limited which features could be detected. Sequencing depth was assumed to be roughly uniform across donors in the presence/absence analyses, though that assumption may not hold. An earlier analysis of 450 to 750 of the donors showed that most TCR beta V segments appeared in productive rearrangements either about 90% or about 30% of the time, which broadly matched IMGT annotations. Compared with the roughly 700-donor mean, donors in an Asian-associated ancestry cluster had fewer N-insertions in productive TCRs, according to a later genetic analysis. A further reported finding was that TCR beta sequences accurately predicted the HLA-A and HLA-B alleles for most subjects in the first cohort. A later analysis found that HLA-associated TCR beta chains were more clonally expanded and had lower generation probabilities than equally common non-associated chains. A few of the identified cytomegalovirus-associated TCR beta chains were confirmed in vitro to be specific for cytomegalovirus antigens. According to a later analysis, parvovirus B19, influenza, CMV and Epstein-Barr virus appeared linked to several top co-occurrence clusters. CMV serostatus was the only immune exposure information available for the cohort. In the study, about 150 TCR beta chains were listed as associated with cytomegalovirus. At a false discovery rate of 0.05, a later analysis linked 15,000 to 20,000 TCR beta sequences to specific HLA alleles. The authors suggested that the approach could potentially be generalized to other disease states and immunological phenotypes.

What was sequenced was PBMCs. The clonotype comes from a woman between 40 and 55 years old in good health and CMV-seropositive. This receptor chain uses TRBV5-1 and TRBJ1-1, with the D gene not confidently named. The CDR3: CASSLLEPNTEAFF. The nucleotide sequence is given as TGCGCCAGCAGCTTATTAGAACCGAACACTGAAGCTTTCTTT. The CDR3 plus the reference TRBV5-1 and TRBJ1-1 genes for the other parts give the full variable domain: KAGVTQTPRYLIKTRGQQVTLSCSPISGHRSVSWYQQTPGQGLQFLFEYFSETQRNKGNFPGRFSGRQFSNSRSEMNVSTLELGDSALYLCASSLLEPNTEAFFGQGTRLTVV.